The T cell receptor (beta chain) under discussion was sequenced for a study of T cell clones after liver transplantation. Across the study: TCRbeta sequencing after a pre-transplant mixed lymphocyte reaction identified graft-donor-reactive clones, later tracked in post-transplant blood. Standard immunosuppression, with no induction, continued until 12-24 months after transplant. Study outcomes and limitations: Circulating graft-donor-reactive CD4 TCRbeta sequences fell significantly post-transplant in most of the 8 subjects. Graft donor-reactive T cells possibly entered the graft instead of undergoing deletion.

On this clone: Its matching antigen is unknown.

Trimming removed 6 bases at V and 3 bases at J, with 15 bases between. Germline CDR1 SGHTA, CDR2 FQGNSA. This CDR3 contains 14 residues. The protocol was immunoSEQ multiplex PCR, while the TCRdb copy is restricted to in-frame clones and leaves out a portion. The data show several thousand clones, 65% to 80% seen once. Sample: CD8+ T cells from blood, taken 24 months after liver transplant. This chain uses TRBV7-2 with TRBJ2-7, with D tentatively TRBD1 (6 bases). The sequence was obtained from a human patient who received a liver transplant. The graft donor may be the source of some T cells. CDR3 DNA: TGTGCCAGCAGGACACGGGACACCTTCTACGAGCAGTACTTC. As protein: CASRTRDTFYEQYF.